This T cell receptor beta chain was captured by sequencing in a study of T-cell memory formation after mild COVID-19. CDR1 and CDR2 from the germline V gene are SGHRS and YFSETQ. CDR3 length: 17 amino acids. V lost 0 bases and J 7 bases, leaving 20 bases between the germline ends. TCRdb independently ran MiXCR on the 5' RACE reads; one entry per CDR3 protein. The sample has nearly 350,000 distinct CDR3 sequences; 10% to 15% are singletons. This sequence originates from a man aged 18-30 years who had mild COVID-19 (a few samples of this study predate the infection). Cell type and time point are not known. Material: PBMCs or a T cell subset sorted from them (not recorded which). The rearrangement uses TRBV5-1 and TRBJ2-1, with D tentatively TRBD2 (5 bases). In DNA form, the CDR3 reads TGCGCCAGCAGCTTGGCCTATGGACTTTTTTACGGGAATGAGCAGTTCTTC. It is translated as CASSLAYGLFYGNEQFF.